Reported below is one TCR beta chain. Its specificity is not known. Germline values: CDR1 LNHNV, CDR2 YYDKDF (reference sequence). V lost 3 bases, J lost 2 bases, and 2 bases stayed unmatched. The CDR3 has 14 amino acids. The data were taken from a study of T cells in Graves' hyperthyroidism and ophthalmopathy. Study information: Peripheral blood was obtained at initial diagnosis, preceding any treatment.

Authors of the study amplified TCR beta CDR3 regions from RNA transcripts. With the HTBI primer set, the TCR CDR3 went through a first round of RT-PCR. TCRdb re-called the multiplex PCR reads through MiXCR, storing one row per CDR3 protein. The sample shows under 130,000 distinct CDR3 sequences, roughly 50% of them seen only once. Study outcomes and limitations: Blood also showed most of the thyroid clonotypes that were expanded above 0.001.

When ophthalmopathy did not progress within 18 months, Graves' hyperthyroidism was considered stable. The sample consisted of blood. The gene calls are TRBV15 and TRBJ2-3, with 7 bases aligning to TRBD1. The origin of this receptor is a man aged 35 to 55 with Graves' hyperthyroidism. The CDR3: CATSRTGTTDTQYF. Here the CDR3 DNA reads TGTGCCACCAGCAGGACAGGGACCACAGATACGCAGTATTTT.